These 20 T cell receptor beta chains were all obtained from the same sample, sequenced in a study of CD8+ T cells in alopecia areata (dated by TCRdb to the late 2010s). The receptor library was made with the immunoSEQ multiplex PCR assay. RNA was extracted from all samples and reverse transcribed into cDNA as template for TCR sequencing. TCRdb mirrors the immuneACCESS table, restricted to in-frame sequences. Some clones are absent from its copies; in checked studies, under half trace to an unresolved V gene, and the reason for the others is unknown. Here the sample has over 150,000 clones; 45% to 65% occur a single time. In total, the top ten clones hold roughly 0.7% of the sample. This sample's time point label indicates: 4 weeks on oral tofacitinib. The treatment or condition label, read with the paper, signifies: oral pan-JAK inhibitor, 5-10 mg twice daily. This specimen was CD4+ T cells sorted from blood, taken at week 4, from a patient treated with tofacitinib. The receptors were gathered from a human donor with alopecia areata.

This clone came up once. The chain couples TRBV12-5 to TRBJ1-2; 8 bases agree with TRBD1. V gave up 8 bases and J gave up 4 bases; unmatched junction bases: 12. This CDR3 is built from 15 residues. Germline CDR1 is LGHNT and CDR2 is FRNRAP. This CDR3 is CASTLTGVRCYGYTF. The CDR3 nucleotides read TGTGCTAGTACGCTGACAGGGGTCAGATGCTATGGCTACACCTTC.

The chain uses TRBV25-1 and TRBJ2-6, with D tentatively TRBD1 (6 bases). Trimming removed 6 bases from V and 0 bases from J, with 9 bases in between. Germline V gives CDR1 MGHDK, CDR2 SYGVNS. This CDR3 is built from 15 residues. The DNA of the CDR3 is TGTGCCAGCAGAAAACAGGGCTCTGGGGCCAACGTCCTGACTTTC. Amino acids: CASRKQGSGANVLTF.

The V and J genes are TRBV27 and TRBJ2-7; 8 nucleotides align to TRBD1. Germline V gene lookup returns CDR1 MNHEY and CDR2 SMNVEV (reference sequence). The length of the CDR3 is 12 residues. V was pared by 10 bases and J by 6 bases, with 8 bases of the junction left unmatched. The CDR3 here is CATSDRATEQYF. The CDR3 nucleotides read TGTGCCACTTCGGACAGGGCGACCGAGCAGTACTTC.

This chain links TRBV4-3 with TRBJ2-6, with a tentative D call TRBD1 (6 bases). V was clipped by 3 bases and J by 0 bases, with 15 bases between them. This CDR3 is 18 amino acids long. Germline lookup yields CDR1 LGHNA and CDR2 YSLEER. Here the CDR3 DNA reads TGCGCCAGCAGCCAGATCGGGACACCCAACTCTGGGGCCAACGTCCTGACTTTC. Encoded protein: CASSQIGTPNSGANVLTF.

The chain employs TRBV30 and TRBJ2-7; no clear D gene. Trimming took off 2 bases at V and 0 bases at J, with 17 bases between the two ends. CDR1 and CDR2 (germline): GTSNPN, SVGIG (reference sequence). CDR3 length equals 16 residues. The CDR3 protein is CAWSIPESSNSYEQYF. CDR3 coding DNA: TGTGCCTGGAGTATTCCTGAATCCAGTAACTCCTACGAGCAGTACTTC. Together with reference TRBV30 and TRBJ2-7, the CDR3 gives the full variable domain: SQTIHQWPATLVQPVGSPLSLECTVEGTSNPNLYWYRQAAGRGLQLLFYSVGIGQISSEVPQNLSASRPQDRQFILSSKKLLLSDSGFYLCAWSIPESSNSYEQYFGPGTRLTVT.

This chain joins TRBV29-1 and TRBJ2-7, with 7 bases that match TRBD2. The J segment lost 4 bases and the V segment lost 0 bases, leaving 3 bases of the junction unmatched. The CDR3 sequence is 13 residues long. Germline CDR1 and CDR2: SQVTM and ANQGSEA. The CDR3 bases are TGCAGCGTTGAAGAGGGAGGGAGATACGAGCAGTACTTC. Protein sequence: CSVEEGGRYEQYF.

As to this clone: The sample contains more than one DNA sequence encoding this CDR3. In nucleotides, the CDR3 is TGCAGCGTTGGTGGGAGAGACTATGGCTACACCTTC. Encoded protein: CSVGGRDYGYTF. The V call is TRBV29-1, the J call TRBJ1-2; D unclear. Germline V CDR1 and CDR2: SQVTM, ANQGSEA. The CDR3 spans 12 residues. V lost 4 bases, J lost 3 bases, and 9 bases lay in between.

J is TRBJ2-3 and V is TRBV6-5; D not resolved. Trimming pared 5 bases from V and 5 bases from J, leaving 5 bases between. The germline gives CDR1 MNHEY, CDR2 SVGAGI. The CDR3 extends over 11 amino acids. CDR3 region: CASSERDTQYF. CDR3 coding DNA: TGTGCCAGCAGTGAAAGAGATACGCAGTATTTT.

The chain uses TRBV18 and TRBJ1-5; D uncertain. V was trimmed by 3 bases and J by 0 bases, leaving 6 bases between them. CDR1 KGHSH and CDR2 LQKENI come from the germline V gene. This CDR3 comprises 14 residues. The CDR3, as DNA: TGTGCCAGCTCACCGGGGAATAGCAATCAGCCCCAGCATTTT. Its protein product is CASSPGNSNQPQHF. The variable domain in full, with the rest retrieved from reference TRBV18 and TRBJ1-5, is NAGVMQNPRHLVRRRGQEARLRCSPMKGHSHVYWYRQLPEEGLKFMVYLQKENIIDESGMPKERFSAEFPKEGPSILRIQQVVRGDSAAYFCASSPGNSNQPQHFGDGTRLSIL.

The chain carries TRBV7-8 and TRBJ2-5, with D possibly being TRBD2 (6 bases). Deletions cut 5 bases from V and 2 bases from J, with 12 bases between. This CDR3 region has 14 residues. Germline V gene lookup returns CDR1 SGHVS and CDR2 FQNEAQ. Here the CDR3 reads CASSRGTRQETQYF. In DNA form, the CDR3 reads TGTGCCAGCAGCCGCGGGACTCGTCAAGAGACCCAGTACTTC.

The chain links TRBV6-6 to TRBJ2-2; D is uncertain. Germline CDR1 is MNHNY and CDR2 is SVGAGI (reference sequence). The CDR3 length is 11 residues. The V and J ends lost 8 bases and 5 bases respectively, with 6 bases between them. CDR3: CASERTGELFF. CDR3 nucleotide sequence: TGTGCCAGCGAGAGGACCGGGGAGCTGTTTTTT.

V and J are TRBV25-1 and TRBJ2-3; D is uncertain. The CDR3 runs 14 residues. Germline V gives CDR1 MGHDK, CDR2 SYGVNS. V lost 6 bases to trimming and J lost 5 bases, with 15 bases between them. For the CDR3, the DNA is TGTGCCAGCAGATTCTCCTCGGGTGGAGATACGCAGTATTTT. It specifies CASRFSSGGDTQYF.

V and J are TRBV5-1 and TRBJ1-5; D gene ambiguous. The CDR3 extends over 15 amino acids. The V end lost 0 bases, the J end lost 4 bases, and 11 bases lay between the germline ends. CDR1 and CDR2 from the germline V gene are SGHRS and YFSETQ. CDR3 sequence: CASSLVAGGNQPQHF. CDR3 nucleotide sequence: TGCGCCAGCAGCTTGGTTGCAGGAGGTAATCAGCCCCAGCATTTT.

This clone was counted a few times. The V gene is TRBV5-5, the J gene TRBJ1-1; 7 nucleotides align to TRBD1. CDR3 size: 14 residues. Germline loops: CDR1 SGHKS, CDR2 YYEKEE (reference sequence). V shed 4 bases and J 4 bases; nucleotides not matched to a gene: 7. The CDR3 nucleotides read TGTGCCAGCAGCCCAACAGGGGTGGCCACTGAAGCTTTCTTT. This sequence encodes CASSPTGVATEAFF.

The chain joins TRBV29-1 to TRBJ1-2; possible D gene TRBD1, 6 bases. Germline assignment: CDR1 SQVTM and CDR2 ANQGSEA. V lost 3 bases and J 6 bases, leaving 14 bases between the germline ends. This CDR3 has 13 residues. The CDR3 loop reads CSVDAQGRNGYTF. The CDR3 DNA sequence: TGCAGCGTTGATGCTCAGGGGAGAAATGGCTACACCTTC.

V usage is TRBV7-9 and J usage is TRBJ1-1, with D possibly TRBD1 on 6 matching bases. CDR1 is SEHNR and CDR2 is FQNEAQ in the germline V gene (reference sequence). The CDR3 spans 13 residues. The V and J ends lost 5 bases and 4 bases respectively, with 11 bases between them. CDR3 in amino acids: CASSVQGFTEAFF. The CDR3 DNA sequence: TGTGCCAGCAGCGTTCAGGGGTTCACTGAAGCTTTCTTT.

The count of this clone is one. V and J are TRBV2 and TRBJ2-1; D perhaps matches TRBD2 (7 bases). The V end lost 3 bases, the J end lost 0 bases, and 21 bases lay between the germline ends. CDR1 and CDR2 from the germline V gene are SNHLY and FYNNEI. The CDR3 covers 19 residues. The CDR3 DNA sequence: TGTGCCAGCAGTGATCTTCGGGGAGGGGGATTGAGCTCCTACAATGAGCAGTTCTTC. Translation gives CASSDLRGGGLSSYNEQFF.

Comments on this clone: Other nucleotide sequences in the sample specify the same CDR3. The V gene is TRBV20-1, the J gene TRBJ2-5; D remains ambiguous. Trimming took 6 bases from V and 2 from J, leaving 4 bases between them. This CDR3 contains 10 residues. CDR1 and CDR2 (germline): DFQATT, SNEGSKA (reference sequence). The CDR3 sequence is CSARQETQYF. DNA of the CDR3: TGCAGTGCCAGACAAGAGACCCAGTACTTC.

This clone was detected ten times or more. This rearrangement joins TRBV4-2 to TRBJ2-7; D gene uncertain. The V end was cut by 1 base, the J end by 0 bases, with 7 bases between. CDR3 length: 14 residues. Germline-derived CDR1 and CDR2 are LGHNA and YNFKEQ. The DNA for the CDR3 is TGTGCCAGCAGCCAAGTACTTTTCTCCTACGAGCAGTACTTC. As protein: CASSQVLFSYEQYF.

This chain joins TRBV4-1 and TRBJ2-7, with TRBD2 identical over 8 bases. The CDR3 covers 17 residues. V trimming: 1 base; J trimming: 2 bases; junction bases outside the gene matches: 10. Germline values: CDR1 MGHRA, CDR2 YSYEKL. The CDR3 DNA reads TGCGCCAGCAGCCAAGGTCCCCTCCAGCGGGAGCCCTACGAGCAGTACTTC. It translates to CASSQGPLQREPYEQYF.